The present entry profiles one TCR beta chain with its context. CDR1 MNHEY and CDR2 SVGAGI come from the germline V gene. The ends lost 6 bases at V and 2 bases at J; junction bases unmatched: 6. CDR3 size: 15 residues. The table came from immunoSEQ multiplex PCR; TCRdb's copy has only in-frame clones and leaves some out. The table records approximately 300,000 clones, roughly 90% of them present only once. The data stem from a study of blood T cell repertoires in COVID-19. The receptor was derived from a woman younger than 45 who had recovered from COVID-19. The gene calls are TRBV6-5 and TRBJ2-7; 11 bases agree with TRBD2. The sequenced sample consisted of PBMCs or T cells enriched from blood (not recorded which). In DNA, the CDR3 is TGTGCCAGCAGATTACTAGCGGGAGACCCCTACGAGCAGTACTTC. As protein: CASRLLAGDPYEQYF.